The clone carrying this T cell receptor (beta chain) was found once. The antigen is not known. This entry is derived from a study of cytomegalovirus exposure and HLA in healthy donors. General study findings and limits: A few CMV-associated chains were confirmed in vitro to be specific for CMV antigens. Cytomegalovirus association was assigned to about 150 TCR beta chains. Reports indicated that the classifier achieved high specificity and sensitivity in diagnosing cytomegalovirus status.

The germline gives CDR1 SGHRS, CDR2 YFSETQ. The V and J ends lost 4 bases and 6 bases respectively, with 10 bases between them. CDR3 length equals 13 residues. Generated by immunoSEQ multiplex PCR, the TCRdb table keeps only in-frame clones and is missing some. Of under 200,000 clones detected, less than 90% appear once; the ten largest clones hold 5.7%. The study drew the donors from its approximately 110-subject validation cohort, separate from the 666-subject first cohort. The rearrangement uses TRBV5-1 and TRBJ1-4; no definite D call. The clonotype comes from a woman between 25 and 40 years old in good health and CMV-seronegative. Sequencing was performed on PBMCs. The DNA for the CDR3 is TGCGCCAGCAGCCCGACTGGGTATGAAAAACTGTTTTTT. Its protein is CASSPTGYEKLFF.